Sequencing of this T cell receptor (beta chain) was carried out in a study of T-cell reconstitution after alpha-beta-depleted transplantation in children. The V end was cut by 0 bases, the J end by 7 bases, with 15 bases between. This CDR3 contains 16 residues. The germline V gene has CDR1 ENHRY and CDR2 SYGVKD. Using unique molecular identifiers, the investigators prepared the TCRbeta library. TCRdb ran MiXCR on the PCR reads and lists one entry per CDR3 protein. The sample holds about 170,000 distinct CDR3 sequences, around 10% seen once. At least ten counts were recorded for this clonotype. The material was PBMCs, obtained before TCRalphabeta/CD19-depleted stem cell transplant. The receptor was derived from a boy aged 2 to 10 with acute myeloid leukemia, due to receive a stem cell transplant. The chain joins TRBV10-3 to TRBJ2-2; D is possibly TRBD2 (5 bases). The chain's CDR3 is CAISESSARGSGELFF. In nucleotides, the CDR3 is TGTGCCATCAGTGAGTCGTCGGCCCGTGGGAGCGGGGAGCTGTTTTTT.